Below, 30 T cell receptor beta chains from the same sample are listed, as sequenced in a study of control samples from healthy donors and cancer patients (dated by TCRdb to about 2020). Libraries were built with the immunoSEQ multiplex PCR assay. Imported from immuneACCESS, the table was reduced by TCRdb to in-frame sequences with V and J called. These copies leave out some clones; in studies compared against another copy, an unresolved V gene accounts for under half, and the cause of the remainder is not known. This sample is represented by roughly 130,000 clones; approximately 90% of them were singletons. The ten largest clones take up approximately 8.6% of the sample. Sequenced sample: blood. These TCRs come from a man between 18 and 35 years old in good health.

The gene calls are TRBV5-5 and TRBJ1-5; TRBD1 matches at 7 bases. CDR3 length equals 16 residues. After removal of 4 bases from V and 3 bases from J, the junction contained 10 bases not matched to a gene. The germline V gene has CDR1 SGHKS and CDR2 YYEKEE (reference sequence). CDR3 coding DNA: TGTGCCAGCAGCAAGACTACAGGGGAGTCCAATCAGCCCCAGCATTTT. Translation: CASSKTTGESNQPQHF.

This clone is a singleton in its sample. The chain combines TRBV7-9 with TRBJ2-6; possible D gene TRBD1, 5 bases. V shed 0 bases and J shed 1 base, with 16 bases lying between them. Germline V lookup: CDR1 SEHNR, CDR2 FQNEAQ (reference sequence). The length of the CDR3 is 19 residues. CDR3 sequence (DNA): TGTGCCAGCAGCTTAGCGCTGAGAGGCCCAGGGTCTGGGGCCAACGTCCTGACTTTC. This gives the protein CASSLALRGPGSGANVLTF.

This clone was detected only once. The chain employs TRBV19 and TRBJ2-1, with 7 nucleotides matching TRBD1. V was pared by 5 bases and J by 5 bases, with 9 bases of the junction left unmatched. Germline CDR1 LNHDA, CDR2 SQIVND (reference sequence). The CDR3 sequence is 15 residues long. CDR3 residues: CASSPSGTADNEQFF. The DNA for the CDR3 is TGTGCCAGTAGTCCCTCCGGGACAGCAGACAATGAGCAGTTCTTC.

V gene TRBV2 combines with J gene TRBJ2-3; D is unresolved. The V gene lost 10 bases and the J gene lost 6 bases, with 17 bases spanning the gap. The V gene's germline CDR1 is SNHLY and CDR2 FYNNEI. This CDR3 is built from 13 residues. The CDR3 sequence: CATDLSGPDTQYF. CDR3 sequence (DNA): TGTGCCACCGACCTCTCCGGACCCGATACGCAGTATTTT.

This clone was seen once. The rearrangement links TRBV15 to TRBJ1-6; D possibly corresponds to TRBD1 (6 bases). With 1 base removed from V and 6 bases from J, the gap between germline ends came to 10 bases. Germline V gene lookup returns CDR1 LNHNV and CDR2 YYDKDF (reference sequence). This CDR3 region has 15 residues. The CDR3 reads CATSRGGGRNSPLHF. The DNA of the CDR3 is TGTGCCACCAGCAGAGGTGGGGGCCGTAATTCACCCCTCCACTTT.

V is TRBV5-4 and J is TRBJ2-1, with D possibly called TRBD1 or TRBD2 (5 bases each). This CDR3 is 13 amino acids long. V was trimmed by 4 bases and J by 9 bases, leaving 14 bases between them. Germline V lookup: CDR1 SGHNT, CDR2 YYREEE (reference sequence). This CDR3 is CASSRDGSGEQFF. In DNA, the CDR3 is TGTGCCAGCAGCCGGGACGGGTCAGGTGAGCAGTTCTTC.

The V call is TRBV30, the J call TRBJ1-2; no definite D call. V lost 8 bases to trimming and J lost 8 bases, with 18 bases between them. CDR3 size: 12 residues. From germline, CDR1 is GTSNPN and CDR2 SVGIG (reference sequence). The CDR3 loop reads CAGTRSPHGYTF. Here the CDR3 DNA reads TGTGCCGGAACCCGGTCCCCCCACGGCTACACCTTC.

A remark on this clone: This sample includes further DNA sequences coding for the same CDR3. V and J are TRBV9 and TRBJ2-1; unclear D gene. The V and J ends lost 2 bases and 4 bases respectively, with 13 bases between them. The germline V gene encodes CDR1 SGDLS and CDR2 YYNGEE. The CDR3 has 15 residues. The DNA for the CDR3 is TGTGCCAGCAGCGTCGCCTCGGGCGGATACAATGAGCAGTTCTTC. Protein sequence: CASSVASGGYNEQFF.

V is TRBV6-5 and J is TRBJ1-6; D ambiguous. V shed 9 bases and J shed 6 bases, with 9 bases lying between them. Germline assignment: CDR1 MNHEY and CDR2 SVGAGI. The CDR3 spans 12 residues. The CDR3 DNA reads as TGTGCCAGGTTAGTGGCTAATTCACCCCTCCACTTT. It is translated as CARLVANSPLHF.

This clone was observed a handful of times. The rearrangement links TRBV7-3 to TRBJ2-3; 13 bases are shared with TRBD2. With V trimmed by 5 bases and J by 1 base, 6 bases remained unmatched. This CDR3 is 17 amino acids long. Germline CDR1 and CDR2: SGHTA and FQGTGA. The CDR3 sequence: CASSKTGTSGGTDTQYF. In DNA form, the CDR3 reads TGTGCCAGCAGCAAGACCGGGACTAGCGGGGGCACAGATACGCAGTATTTT.

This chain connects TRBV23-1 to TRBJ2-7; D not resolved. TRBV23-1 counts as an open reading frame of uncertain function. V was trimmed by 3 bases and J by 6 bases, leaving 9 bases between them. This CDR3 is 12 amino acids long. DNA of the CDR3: TGCGCCAGCAGTCAGGCAAAGGTCGAGCAGTACTTC. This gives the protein CASSQAKVEQYF.

The CDR3 region is CASSQQGGGYTF. CDR3 sequence (DNA): TGTGCCAGCAGCCAACAGGGAGGGGGCTACACCTTC. The chain is built from TRBV4-2 and TRBJ1-2; tentatively, D is TRBD1 (5 bases). With 2 bases removed from V and 8 bases from J, the gap between germline ends came to 9 bases. Germline values: CDR1 LGHNA, CDR2 YNFKEQ. The CDR3 is 12 amino acids.

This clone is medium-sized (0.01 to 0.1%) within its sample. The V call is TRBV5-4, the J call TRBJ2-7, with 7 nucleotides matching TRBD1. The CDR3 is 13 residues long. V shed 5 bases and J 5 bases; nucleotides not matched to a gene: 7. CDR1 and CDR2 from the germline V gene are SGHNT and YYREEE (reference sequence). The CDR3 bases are TGTGCCAGCAGTTCACAGGGGTTCAACGAGCAGTACTTC. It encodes CASSSQGFNEQYF.

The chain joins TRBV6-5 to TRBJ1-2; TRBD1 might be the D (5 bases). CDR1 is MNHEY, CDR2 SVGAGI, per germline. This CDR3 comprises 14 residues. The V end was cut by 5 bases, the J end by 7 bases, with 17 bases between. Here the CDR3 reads CASSPTPGRGGYTF. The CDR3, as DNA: TGTGCCAGCAGTCCTACTCCGGGGAGGGGTGGCTACACCTTC.

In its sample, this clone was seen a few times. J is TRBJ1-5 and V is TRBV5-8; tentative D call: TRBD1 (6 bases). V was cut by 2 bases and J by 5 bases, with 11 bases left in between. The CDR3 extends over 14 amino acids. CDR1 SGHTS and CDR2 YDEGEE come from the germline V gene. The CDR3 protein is CASSFKAGDQPQHF. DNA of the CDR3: TGTGCCAGCAGCTTTAAGGCAGGGGATCAGCCCCAGCATTTT.

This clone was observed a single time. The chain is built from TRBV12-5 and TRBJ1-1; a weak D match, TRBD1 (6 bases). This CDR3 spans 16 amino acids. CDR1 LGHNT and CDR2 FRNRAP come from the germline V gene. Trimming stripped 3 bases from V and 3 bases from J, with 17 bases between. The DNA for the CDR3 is TGTGCTAGTGGTTTAATCCTTGGGGGCATGGACACTGAAGCTTTCTTT. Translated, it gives CASGLILGGMDTEAFF.

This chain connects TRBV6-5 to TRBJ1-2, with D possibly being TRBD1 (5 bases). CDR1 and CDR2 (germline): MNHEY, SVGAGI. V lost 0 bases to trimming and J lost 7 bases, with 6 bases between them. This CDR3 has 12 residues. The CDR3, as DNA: TGTGCCAGCAGTTACTCCGGGGGTGGCTACACCTTC. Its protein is CASSYSGGGYTF.

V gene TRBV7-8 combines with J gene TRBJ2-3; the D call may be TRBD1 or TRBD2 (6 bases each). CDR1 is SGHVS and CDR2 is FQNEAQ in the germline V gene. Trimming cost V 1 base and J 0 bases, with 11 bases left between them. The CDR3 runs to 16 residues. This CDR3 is CASSLEGGGSTDTQYF. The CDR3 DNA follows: TGTGCCAGCAGCTTAGAGGGGGGCGGTAGCACAGATACGCAGTATTTT. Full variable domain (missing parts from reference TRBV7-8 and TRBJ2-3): GAGVSQSPRYKVAKRGQDVALRCDPISGHVSLFWYQQALGQGPEFLTYFQNEAQLDKSGLPSDRFFAERPEGSVSTLKIQRTQQEDSAVYLCASSLEGGGSTDTQYFGPGTRLTVL.

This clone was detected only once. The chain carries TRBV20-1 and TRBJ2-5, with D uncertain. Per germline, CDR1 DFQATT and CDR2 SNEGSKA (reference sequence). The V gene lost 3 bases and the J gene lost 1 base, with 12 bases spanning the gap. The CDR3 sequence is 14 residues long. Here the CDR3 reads CSASPDDSQETQYF. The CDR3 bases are TGCAGTGCTAGTCCGGACGACTCCCAAGAGACCCAGTACTTC.

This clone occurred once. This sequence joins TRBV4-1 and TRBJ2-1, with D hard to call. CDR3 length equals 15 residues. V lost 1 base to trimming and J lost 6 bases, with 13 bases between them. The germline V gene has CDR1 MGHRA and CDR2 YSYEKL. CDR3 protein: CASSQVGGKGNEQFF. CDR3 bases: TGCGCCAGCAGCCAAGTGGGCGGTAAAGGCAATGAGCAGTTCTTC.

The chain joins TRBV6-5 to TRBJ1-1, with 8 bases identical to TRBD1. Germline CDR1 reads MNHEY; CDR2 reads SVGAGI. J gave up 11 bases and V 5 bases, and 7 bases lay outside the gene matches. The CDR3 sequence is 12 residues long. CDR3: CASSQRTGSAFF. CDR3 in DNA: TGTGCCAGCAGTCAAAGGACAGGGAGCGCTTTCTTT.

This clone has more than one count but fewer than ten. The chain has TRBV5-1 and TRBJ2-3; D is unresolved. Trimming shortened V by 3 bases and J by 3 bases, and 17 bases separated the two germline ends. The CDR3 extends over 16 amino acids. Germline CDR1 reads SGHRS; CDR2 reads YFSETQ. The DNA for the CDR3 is TGCGCCAGCAGCTCCGGCCGGGCCACTCGGACAGATACGCAGTATTTT. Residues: CASSSGRATRTDTQYF.

CDR3 protein: CASIRAGEYDTQYF. CDR3 in DNA: TGCGCCAGCATACGCGCGGGGGAGTATGATACGCAGTATTTT. The rearrangement uses TRBV5-1 and TRBJ2-3; TRBD2 agrees at 7 bases. Trimming took 6 bases from V and 6 from J; bases not matched to a gene: 10. Germline CDR1 reads SGHRS; CDR2 reads YFSETQ. CDR3 size: 14 residues.

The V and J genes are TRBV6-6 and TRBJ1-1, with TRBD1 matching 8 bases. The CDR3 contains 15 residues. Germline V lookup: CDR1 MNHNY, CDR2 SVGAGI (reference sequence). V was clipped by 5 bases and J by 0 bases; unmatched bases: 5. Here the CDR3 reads CASSRDRGMNTEAFF. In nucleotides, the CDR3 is TGTGCCAGCAGTCGAGACAGGGGCATGAACACTGAAGCTTTCTTT.

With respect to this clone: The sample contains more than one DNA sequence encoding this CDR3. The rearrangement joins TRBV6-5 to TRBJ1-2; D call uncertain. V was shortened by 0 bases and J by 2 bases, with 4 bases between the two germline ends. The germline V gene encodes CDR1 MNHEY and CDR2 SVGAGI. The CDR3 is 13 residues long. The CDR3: CASSYSGNYGYTF. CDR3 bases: TGTGCCAGCAGTTACTCAGGGAACTATGGCTACACCTTC.

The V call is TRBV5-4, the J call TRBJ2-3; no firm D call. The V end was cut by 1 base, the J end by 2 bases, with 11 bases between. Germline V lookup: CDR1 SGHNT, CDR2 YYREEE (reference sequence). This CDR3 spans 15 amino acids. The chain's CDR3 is CASSLSGPNTDTQYF. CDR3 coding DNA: TGTGCCAGCAGCTTGTCCGGACCCAACACAGATACGCAGTATTTT. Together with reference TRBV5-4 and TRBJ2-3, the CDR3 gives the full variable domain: ETGVTQSPTHLIKTRGQQVTLRCSSQSGHNTVSWYQQALGQGPQFIFQYYREEENGRGNFPPRFSGLQFPNYSSELNVNALELDDSALYLCASSLSGPNTDTQYFGPGTRLTVL.

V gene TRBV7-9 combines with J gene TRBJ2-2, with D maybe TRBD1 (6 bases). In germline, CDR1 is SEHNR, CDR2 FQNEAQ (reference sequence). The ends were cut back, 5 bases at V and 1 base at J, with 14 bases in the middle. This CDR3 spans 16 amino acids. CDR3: CASSPRTDENTGELFF. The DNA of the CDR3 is TGTGCCAGCAGCCCTCGGACAGATGAGAACACCGGGGAGCTGTTTTTT. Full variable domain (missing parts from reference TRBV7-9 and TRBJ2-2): DTGVSQNPRHKITKRGQNVTFRCDPISEHNRLYWYRQTLGQGPEFLTYFQNEAQLEKSRLLSDRFSAERPKGSFSTLEIQRTEQGDSAMYLCASSPRTDENTGELFFGEGSRLTVL.

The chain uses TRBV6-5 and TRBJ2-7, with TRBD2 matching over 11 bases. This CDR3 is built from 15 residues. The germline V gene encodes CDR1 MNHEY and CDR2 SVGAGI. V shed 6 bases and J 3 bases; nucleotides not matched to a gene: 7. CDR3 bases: TGTGCCAGCAGCCGGACCCTAGCGGGAGGCTACGAGCAGTACTTC. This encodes CASSRTLAGGYEQYF.

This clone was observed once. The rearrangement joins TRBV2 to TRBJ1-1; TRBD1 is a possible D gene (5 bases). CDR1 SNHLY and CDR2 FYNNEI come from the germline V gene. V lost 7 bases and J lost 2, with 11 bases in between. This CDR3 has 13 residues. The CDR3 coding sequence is TGTGCCAGCACGGGACGGCCAAACACTGAAGCTTTCTTT. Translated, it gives CASTGRPNTEAFF.

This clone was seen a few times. The CDR3: CASSFSMTDINQPQHF. The DNA for the CDR3 is TGTGCCAGCAGCTTTTCGATGACGGATATCAATCAGCCCCAGCATTTT. The V and J genes are TRBV7-9 and TRBJ1-5; no firm D call. The germline gives CDR1 SEHNR, CDR2 FQNEAQ (reference sequence). V was trimmed by 3 bases and J by 3 bases, leaving 15 bases between them. The CDR3 has 16 residues.